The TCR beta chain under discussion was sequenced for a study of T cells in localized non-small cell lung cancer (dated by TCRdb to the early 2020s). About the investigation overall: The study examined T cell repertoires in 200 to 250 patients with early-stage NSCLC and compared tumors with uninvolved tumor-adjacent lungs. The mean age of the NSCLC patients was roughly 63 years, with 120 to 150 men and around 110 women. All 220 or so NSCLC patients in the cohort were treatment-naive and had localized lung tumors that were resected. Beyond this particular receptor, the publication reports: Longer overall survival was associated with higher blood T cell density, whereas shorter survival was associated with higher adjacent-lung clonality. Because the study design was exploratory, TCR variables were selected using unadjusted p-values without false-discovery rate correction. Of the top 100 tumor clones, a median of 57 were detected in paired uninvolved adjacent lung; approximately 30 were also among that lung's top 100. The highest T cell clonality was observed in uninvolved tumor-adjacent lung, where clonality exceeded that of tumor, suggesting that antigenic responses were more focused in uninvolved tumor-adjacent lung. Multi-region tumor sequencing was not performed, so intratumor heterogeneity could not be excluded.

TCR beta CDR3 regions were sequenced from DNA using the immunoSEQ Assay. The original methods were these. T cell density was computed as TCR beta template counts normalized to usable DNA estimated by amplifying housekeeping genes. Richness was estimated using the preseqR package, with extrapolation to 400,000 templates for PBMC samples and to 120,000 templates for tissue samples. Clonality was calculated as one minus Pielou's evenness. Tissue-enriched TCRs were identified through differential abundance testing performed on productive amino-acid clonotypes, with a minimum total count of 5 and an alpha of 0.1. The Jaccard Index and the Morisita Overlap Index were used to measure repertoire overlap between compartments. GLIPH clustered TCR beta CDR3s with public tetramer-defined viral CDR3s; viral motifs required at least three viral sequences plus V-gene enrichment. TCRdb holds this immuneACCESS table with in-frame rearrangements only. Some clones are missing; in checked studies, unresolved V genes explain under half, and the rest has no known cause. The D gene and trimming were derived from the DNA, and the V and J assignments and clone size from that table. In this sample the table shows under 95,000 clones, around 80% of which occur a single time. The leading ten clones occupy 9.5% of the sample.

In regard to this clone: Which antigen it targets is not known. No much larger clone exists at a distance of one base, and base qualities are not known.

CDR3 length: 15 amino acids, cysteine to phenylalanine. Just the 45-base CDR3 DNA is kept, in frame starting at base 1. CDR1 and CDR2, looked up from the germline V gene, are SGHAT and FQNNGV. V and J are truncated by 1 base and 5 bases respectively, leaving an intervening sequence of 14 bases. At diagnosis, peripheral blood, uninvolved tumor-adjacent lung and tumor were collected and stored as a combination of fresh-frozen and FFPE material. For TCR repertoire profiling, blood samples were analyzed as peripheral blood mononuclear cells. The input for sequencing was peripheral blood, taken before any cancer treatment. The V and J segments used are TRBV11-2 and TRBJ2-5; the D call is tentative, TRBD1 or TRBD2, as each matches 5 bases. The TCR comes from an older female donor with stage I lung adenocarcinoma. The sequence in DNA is TGTGCCAGCAGCTTAGTAGGGACCCCGGGCGAGACCCAGTACTTC. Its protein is CASSLVGTPGETQYF.